Presented here are 8 T cell receptor beta chains from one specimen sequenced in a study of shared clonotypes between healthy human individuals. The data were produced by immunoSEQ multiplex PCR, yet TCRdb's version contains in-frame clones alone and is incomplete. Of about 710,000 clones listed, 72% are singletons. The sample taken for sequencing was memory CD4+ T cells sorted from blood. Stated subset: CD45RA-negative fraction. These receptors were obtained from a woman aged 30 to 39 in good health.

The V and J genes are TRBV7-9 and TRBJ2-7; the D gene is possibly TRBD1 (6 bases). V shed 0 bases and J shed 4 bases, with 10 bases lying between them. Germline V gene data show CDR1 as SEHNR and CDR2 as FQNEAQ (reference sequence). The CDR3 has 14 amino acids. CDR3 coding DNA: TGTGCCAGCAGCTTAGCGGCAGGGGAGTACGAGCAGTACTTC. Translating it yields CASSLAAGEYEQYF. The variable domain in full, with the rest retrieved from reference TRBV7-9 and TRBJ2-7, is DTGVSQNPRHKITKRGQNVTFRCDPISEHNRLYWYRQTLGQGPEFLTYFQNEAQLEKSRLLSDRFSAERPKGSFSTLEIQRTEQGDSAMYLCASSLAAGEYEQYFGPGTRLTVT.

The J gene is TRBJ2-4, the V gene TRBV7-2; 14 bases are a match to TRBD2. The CDR3 totals 15 residues. Germline CDR1 and CDR2: SGHTA and FQGNSA. With V trimmed by 5 bases and J by 5 bases, 2 bases remained unmatched. The CDR3 nucleotides are TGTGCCAGCAGCAAGGGACTAGCGGGAGAAAACATTCAGTACTTC. It codes for CASSKGLAGENIQYF.

The CDR3: CASSFSGPQPQHF. In DNA, the CDR3 is TGTGCCAGCAGTTTTTCGGGGCCCCAGCCCCAGCATTTT. The chain is built from TRBV28 and TRBJ1-5; weak D call: TRBD1 (5 bases). The CDR3 sequence is 13 residues long. V was cut by 3 bases and J by 7 bases, with 10 bases left in between. Germline lookup yields CDR1 MDHEN and CDR2 SYDVKM.

V and J are TRBV5-1 and TRBJ2-5, with TRBD2 matching over 8 bases. The germline gives CDR1 SGHRS, CDR2 YFSETQ. The length of the CDR3 is 15 residues. V was pared by 0 bases and J by 4 bases, with 5 bases of the junction left unmatched. CDR3 nucleotides: TGCGCCAGCAGCTTGGGGGGACTAGGAGGAGAGACCCAGTACTTC. It is translated as CASSLGGLGGETQYF. The full variable domain, with the rest looked up from reference TRBV5-1 and TRBJ2-5, is KAGVTQTPRYLIKTRGQQVTLSCSPISGHRSVSWYQQTPGQGLQFLFEYFSETQRNKGNFPGRFSGRQFSNSRSEMNVSTLELGDSALYLCASSLGGLGGETQYFGPGTRLLVL.

V is TRBV19 and J is TRBJ2-2; 7 positions match TRBD2. Germline-derived CDR1 and CDR2 are LNHDA and SQIVND (reference sequence). This CDR3 is built from 18 residues. V shed 5 bases, J shed 0 bases, and the junction held 12 bases outside the gene matches. CDR3 bases: TGTGCCAGTAGTCTGGTAAGGCTAGCGGAGCCGAACACCGGGGAGCTGTTTTTT. Translated, it gives CASSLVRLAEPNTGELFF.

The rearrangement joins TRBV12-2 to TRBJ2-7; the table's D gene call, TRBD2, was not cross checked with the DNA. TRBV12-2 corresponds to a pseudogene. The CDR3 runs 15 residues. The CDR3 loop is CASRRTSGRYHEQYF. Written as DNA, the CDR3 is TGTGCAAGTCGGCGGACTAGCGGGAGATATCACGAGCAGTACTTC.

The V gene is TRBV27, the J gene TRBJ2-3; 9 nucleotides match TRBD2. The CDR3 sequence is 16 residues long. V lost 6 bases to trimming and J lost 2 bases; unmatched junction nucleotides: 9. Germline CDR1 reads MNHEY; CDR2 reads SMNVEV (reference sequence). CDR3 protein: CASRGSGGRATDTQYF. The CDR3 coding sequence is TGTGCCAGCAGGGGGTCTGGCGGGAGGGCCACAGATACGCAGTATTTT.

V gene TRBV5-5 combines with J gene TRBJ1-5; D not certain. The V gene's germline CDR1 is SGHKS and CDR2 YYEKEE (reference sequence). The CDR3 consists of 14 residues. V lost 4 bases, J lost 10 bases, and 18 bases lay in between. The CDR3 DNA follows: TGTGCCAGCAGCGGCCGGCAGGCAAGCGGACCCCAGCATTTT. Protein product: CASSGRQASGPQHF.